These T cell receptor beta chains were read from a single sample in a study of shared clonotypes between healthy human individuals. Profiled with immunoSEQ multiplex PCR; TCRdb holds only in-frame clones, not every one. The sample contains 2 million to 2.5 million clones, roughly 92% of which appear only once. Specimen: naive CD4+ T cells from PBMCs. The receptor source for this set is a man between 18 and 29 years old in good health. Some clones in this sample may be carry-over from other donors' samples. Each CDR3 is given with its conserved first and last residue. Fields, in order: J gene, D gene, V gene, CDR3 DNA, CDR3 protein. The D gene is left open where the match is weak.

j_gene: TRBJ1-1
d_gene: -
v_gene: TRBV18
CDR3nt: TGTGCCAGCTCACCAACGACAGACAGGAGGGTGAACACTGAAGCTTTCTTT
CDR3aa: CASSPTTDRRVNTEAFF

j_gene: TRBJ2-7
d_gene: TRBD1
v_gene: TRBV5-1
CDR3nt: TGCGCCAGCAGCTGGGGCTGGACAGGGGCATACGAGCAGTACTTC
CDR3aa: CASSWGWTGAYEQYF

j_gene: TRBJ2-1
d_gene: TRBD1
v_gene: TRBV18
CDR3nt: TGTGCCAGCTCACCACGCTCGGACAGGTGGCTCTTC
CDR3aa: CASSPRSDRWLF

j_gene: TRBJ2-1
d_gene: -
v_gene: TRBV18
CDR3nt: TGTGCCAGCTCACCGTTTCGGACCCCTAATGAGCAGTTCTTC
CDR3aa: CASSPFRTPNEQFF

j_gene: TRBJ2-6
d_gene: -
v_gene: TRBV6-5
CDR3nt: TGTGCCAGCAGTTACGTTCCCCCGCCTGGGGCCAACGTCCTGACTTTC
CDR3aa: CASSYVPPPGANVLTF

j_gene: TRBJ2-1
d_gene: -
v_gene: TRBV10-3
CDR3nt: TGTGCCATCAGCGGGAGAGGGGGGGCGCATGAGCAGTTCTTC
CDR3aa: CAISGRGGAHEQFF

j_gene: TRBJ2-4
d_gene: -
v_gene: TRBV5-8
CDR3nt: TGTGCCAGCAGCTTGTGGTCGCAGGAAAACATTCAGTACTTC
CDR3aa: CASSLWSQENIQYF

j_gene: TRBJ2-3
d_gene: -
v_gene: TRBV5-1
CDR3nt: TGCGCCAGCAGCTTGGATCGGGGCGTGGATACGCAGTATTTT
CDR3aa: CASSLDRGVDTQYF

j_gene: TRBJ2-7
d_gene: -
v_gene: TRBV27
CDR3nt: TGTGCCAGCAGTCGAACGCCCGGATTAATCTACGAGCAGTACTTC
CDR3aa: CASSRTPGLIYEQYF

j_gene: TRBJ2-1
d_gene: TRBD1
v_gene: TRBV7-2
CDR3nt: TGTGCCAGCAGCCTGAACAGGGGGCACAATGAGCAGTTCTTC
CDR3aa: CASSLNRGHNEQFF

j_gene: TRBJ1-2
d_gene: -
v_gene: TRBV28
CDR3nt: TGTGCCAGCAGTTTAGGAGGGACTAACTATGGCTACACCTTC
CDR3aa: CASSLGGTNYGYTF

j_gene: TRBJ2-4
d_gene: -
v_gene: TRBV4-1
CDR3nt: TGCGCCAGCAGCCGGCGGAGGGAGTACTTC
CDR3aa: CASSRRREYF

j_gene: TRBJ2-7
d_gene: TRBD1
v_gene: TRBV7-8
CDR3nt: TGTGCCAGCGGGGACAGGGCAAGCTACGAGCAGTACTTC
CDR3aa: CASGDRASYEQYF

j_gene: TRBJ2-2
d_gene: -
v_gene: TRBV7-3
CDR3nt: TGTGCCAGCAGCTTCGACAACACCGGGGAGCTGTTTTTT
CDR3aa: CASSFDNTGELFF

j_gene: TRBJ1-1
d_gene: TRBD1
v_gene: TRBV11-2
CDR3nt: TGTGCCAGCAGCCACGCCGGGACAGAGAACACTGAAGCTTTCTTT
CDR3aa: CASSHAGTENTEAFF

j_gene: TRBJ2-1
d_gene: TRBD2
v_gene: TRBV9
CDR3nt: TGTGCCAGCAGCGTAGAGGGGACAGCGGGAGGAGGCAATGAGCAGTTCTTC
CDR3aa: CASSVEGTAGGGNEQFF

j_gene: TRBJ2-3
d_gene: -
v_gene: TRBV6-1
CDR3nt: TGTGCCAGCAGTGTACGTTCCACAGATACGCAGTATTTT
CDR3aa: CASSVRSTDTQYF

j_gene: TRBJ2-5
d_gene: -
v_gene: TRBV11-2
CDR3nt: TGTGCCAGCAGCTACGCCGAGACCCAGTACTTC
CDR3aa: CASSYAETQYF

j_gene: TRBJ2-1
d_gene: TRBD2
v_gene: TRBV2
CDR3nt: TGTGCCAGCAGAGACGGGACTAGCGGGAGATGGTCCTACAATGAGCAGTTCTTC
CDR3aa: CASRDGTSGRWSYNEQFF

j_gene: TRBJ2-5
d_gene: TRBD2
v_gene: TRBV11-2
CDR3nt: TGTGCCAGCAGCTCCTACCGCGGGGGCCAAGAGACCCAGTACTTC
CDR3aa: CASSSYRGGQETQYF

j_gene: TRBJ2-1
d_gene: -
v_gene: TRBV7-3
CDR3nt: TGTGCCAGCAGCTTAATCGGTGCGCCCCGCAATGAGCAGTTCTTC
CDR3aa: CASSLIGAPRNEQFF

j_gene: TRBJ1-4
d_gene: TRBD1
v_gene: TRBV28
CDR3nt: TGTGCCAGCAGCCTCCAGGGGGTCGGTGAAAAACTGTTTTTT
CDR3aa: CASSLQGVGEKLFF

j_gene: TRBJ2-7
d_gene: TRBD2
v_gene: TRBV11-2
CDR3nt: TGTGCCAGCAGCTTACGACTAGCGCAACCCCACGAGCAGTACTTC
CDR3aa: CASSLRLAQPHEQYF